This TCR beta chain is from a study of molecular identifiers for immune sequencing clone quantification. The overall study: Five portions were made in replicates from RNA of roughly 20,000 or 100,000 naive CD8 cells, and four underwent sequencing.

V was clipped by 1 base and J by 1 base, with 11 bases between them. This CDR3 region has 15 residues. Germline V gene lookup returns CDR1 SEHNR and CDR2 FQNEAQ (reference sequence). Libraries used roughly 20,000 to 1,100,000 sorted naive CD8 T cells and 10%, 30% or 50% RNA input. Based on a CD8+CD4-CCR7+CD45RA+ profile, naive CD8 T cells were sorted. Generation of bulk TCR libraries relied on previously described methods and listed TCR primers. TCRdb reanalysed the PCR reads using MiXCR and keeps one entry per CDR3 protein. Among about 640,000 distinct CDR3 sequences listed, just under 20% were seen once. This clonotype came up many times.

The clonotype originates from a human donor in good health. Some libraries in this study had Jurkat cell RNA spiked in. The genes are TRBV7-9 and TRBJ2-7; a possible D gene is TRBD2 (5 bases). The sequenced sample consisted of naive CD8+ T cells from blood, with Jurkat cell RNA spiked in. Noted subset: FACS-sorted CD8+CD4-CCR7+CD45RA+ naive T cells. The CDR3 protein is CASSLVLEESYEQYF. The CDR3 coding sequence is TGTGCCAGCAGCTTAGTTCTGGAGGAGTCCTACGAGCAGTACTTC.